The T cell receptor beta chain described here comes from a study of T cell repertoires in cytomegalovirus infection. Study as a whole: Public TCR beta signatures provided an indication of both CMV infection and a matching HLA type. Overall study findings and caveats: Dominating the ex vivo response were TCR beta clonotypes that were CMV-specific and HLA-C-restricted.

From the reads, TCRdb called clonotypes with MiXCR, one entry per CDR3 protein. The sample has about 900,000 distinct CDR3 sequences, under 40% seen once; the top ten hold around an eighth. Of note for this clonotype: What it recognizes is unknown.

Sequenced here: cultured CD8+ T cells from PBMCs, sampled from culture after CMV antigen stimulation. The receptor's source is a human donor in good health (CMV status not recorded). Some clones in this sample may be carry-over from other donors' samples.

CDR3 region: CSAPRLAGGYNEQFF. CDR3 DNA sequence: TGCAGTGCTCCCCGACTAGCGGGGGGGTATAATGAGCAGTTCTTC. The rearrangement uses TRBV20-1 and TRBJ2-1; 14 bases agree with TRBD2. Germline values: CDR1 DFQATT, CDR2 SNEGSKA (reference sequence). CDR3 length equals 15 residues. J lost 7 bases, V lost 5 bases, and 7 bases had no gene match.